The rows below give T cell receptor beta chains drawn from one sample of a study of OX40 agonist ivuxolimab in advanced cancers. The assay was immunoSEQ multiplex PCR, and TCRdb's table has in-frame clones only and misses some. The data contain over 35,000 clones, 75% to 85% of them singletons. The sequencing here drew on CD4+ or CD8+ T cells sorted from blood, taken in a trial of the OX40 agonist ivuxolimab. Receptors were obtained from an adult with an advanced solid tumor such as melanoma, head and neck, liver or kidney cancer. Both conserved end residues are part of each CDR3. The D gene is left open where the match is weak. Expanded clones are given a class, and other clones once, few, many or no size at all.

CDR3 length,V gene,D gene,J gene,clone size,CDR3 protein,CDR3 DNA
15,TRBV7-2,TRBD1,TRBJ1-1,few,CASSPRDSLNTEAFF,TGTGCCAGCAGCCCCAGGGACAGCCTGAACACTGAAGCTTTCTTT
16,TRBV4-3,TRBD2,TRBJ2-3,NA,CASSQATRAGGDTQYF,TGCGCCAGCAGCCAAGCCACGAGGGCGGGGGGAGATACGCAGTATTTT
14,TRBV7-2,NA,TRBJ2-5,NA,CASSLGTGRQTQYF,TGTGCCAGCAGCTTAGGAACAGGGAGGCAGACCCAGTACTTC
15,TRBV4-3,TRBD1,TRBJ2-1,NA,CASSQSGQVGNEQFF,TGCGCCAGCAGCCAATCCGGACAGGTGGGCAATGAGCAGTTCTTC
14,TRBV5-1,TRBD1,TRBJ2-3,NA,CASSFRQGVNTQYF,TGCGCCAGCAGCTTTCGGCAGGGGGTGAATACGCAGTATTTT
14,TRBV7-6,NA,TRBJ2-2,NA,CASSLAQWTGELFF,TGTGCCAGCAGCTTAGCGCAGTGGACCGGGGAGCTGTTTTTT
14,TRBV28,NA,TRBJ1-5,NA,CASSPRQGLQPQHF,TGTGCCAGCAGTCCCCGCCAGGGGCTTCAGCCCCAGCATTTT
15,TRBV4-1,NA,TRBJ1-1,few,CASSQEVTMNTEAFF,TGCGCCAGCAGCCAAGAAGTGACCATGAACACTGAAGCTTTCTTT
14,TRBV7-6,NA,TRBJ1-2,NA,CASSLNGGRGGYTF,TGTGCCAGCAGCTTAAACGGGGGAAGGGGTGGCTACACCTTC
12,TRBV9,TRBD2,TRBJ2-5,NA,CASSGGGETQYF,TGTGCCAGCAGCGGGGGAGGGGAGACCCAGTACTTC
14,TRBV7-2,TRBD1,TRBJ2-3,NA,CASTPDRASDTQYF,TGTGCCAGCACCCCGGACAGGGCGTCGGATACGCAGTATTTT
13,TRBV5-6,TRBD1,TRBJ1-2,NA,CASSFPGQSGYTF,TGTGCCAGCAGCTTCCCGGGACAGTCTGGCTACACCTTC
13,TRBV5-1,NA,TRBJ1-3,NA,CASSFASGNTIYF,TGCGCCAGCAGCTTTGCCTCTGGAAACACCATATATTTT
16,TRBV4-1,NA,TRBJ2-2,NA,CASSPTGSWNTGELFF,TGCGCCAGCAGCCCGACAGGTTCATGGAACACCGGGGAGCTGTTTTTT
17,TRBV11-2,TRBD2,TRBJ2-7,NA,CASSLGASGSVTYEQYF,TGTGCCAGCAGCTTAGGGGCTAGCGGGAGTGTCACCTACGAGCAGTACTTC
15,TRBV6-4,NA,TRBJ2-3,NA,CASSDSEGGTDTQYF,TGTGCCAGCAGTGACTCGGAGGGGGGCACAGATACGCAGTATTTT
15,TRBV11-3,NA,TRBJ2-5,NA,CASSLGLGPQETQYF,TGTGCCAGCAGCTTAGGTTTGGGCCCCCAAGAGACCCAGTACTTC
17,TRBV18,TRBD2,TRBJ2-6,NA,CASSPLAGESGANVLTF,TGTGCCAGCTCACCACTAGCGGGGGAATCTGGGGCCAACGTCCTGACTTTC
16,TRBV21-1,NA,TRBJ1-5,NA,CASSIPGHLRNQPQHF,TGTGCCAGCAGCATTCCTGGACACCTTCGCAATCAGCCCCAGCATTTT
13,TRBV11-3,NA,TRBJ1-1,NA,CASSLYGGTEAFF,TGTGCCAGCAGCTTATACGGCGGCACTGAAGCTTTCTTT
15,TRBV11-3,TRBD2,TRBJ2-1,NA,CASSLDGLAGVKQFF,TGTGCCAGCAGCTTAGATGGGCTAGCGGGAGTCAAGCAGTTCTTC
13,TRBV5-4,NA,TRBJ1-1,NA,CASSLRANTEAFF,TGTGCCAGCAGCTTGAGGGCGAACACTGAAGCTTTCTTT
14,TRBV7-3,TRBD1,TRBJ2-5,NA,CASSSGQGMETQYF,TGTGCCAGCAGCTCGGGACAGGGTATGGAGACCCAGTACTTC
15,TRBV18,TRBD1,TRBJ1-5,NA,CASSPQQGTGQPQHF,TGTGCCAGCTCACCTCAACAGGGGACGGGTCAGCCCCAGCATTTT
15,TRBV9,NA,TRBJ2-3,NA,CASSPRAVGTDTQYF,TGTGCCAGCAGCCCTCGGGCCGTCGGCACAGATACGCAGTATTTT
17,TRBV27,NA,TRBJ2-3,once,CASSLRPNPILTDTQYF,TGTGCCAGCAGTTTAAGGCCCAACCCTATTCTCACAGATACGCAGTATTTT
13,TRBV18,NA,TRBJ1-2,NA,CASSPAANYGYTF,TGTGCCAGCTCACCAGCAGCTAACTATGGCTACACCTTC
17,TRBV9,TRBD2,TRBJ2-3,NA,CASSVDPRGGGTDTQYF,TGTGCCAGCAGCGTAGATCCGCGGGGGGGCGGCACAGATACGCAGTATTTT
16,TRBV11-2,TRBD2,TRBJ2-1,NA,CASSTTGTSSYNEQFF,TGTGCCAGCAGCACGACCGGGACTAGCTCCTACAATGAGCAGTTCTTC
13,TRBV27,NA,TRBJ1-2,NA,CASSLDRNYGYTF,TGTGCCAGCAGTTTGGACAGAAACTATGGCTACACCTTC
13,TRBV5-4,NA,TRBJ2-3,NA,CASSPLGANTQYF,TGTGCCAGCAGCCCCCTAGGGGCCAATACGCAGTATTTT
17,TRBV5-5,NA,TRBJ2-3,NA,CASSLNPAGLRTDTQYF,TGTGCCAGCAGCTTAAATCCCGCAGGGCTCCGCACAGATACGCAGTATTTT
15,TRBV9,NA,TRBJ2-2,NA,CASSGKSGVVGELFF,TGTGCCAGCAGTGGGAAGAGTGGGGTGGTCGGGGAGCTGTTTTTT